This is a list of T cell receptor beta chains from one sample in a study of blood T cell repertoires in COVID-19. TCRdb keeps only in-frame clones here, not all; method: immunoSEQ multiplex PCR. Of fewer than 250,000 clones in the sample, about 84% were seen once. Sequencing was carried out using PBMCs or T cells enriched from blood (not recorded which). The receptor source for this set is a man between 60 and 75 years old who had recovered from COVID-19. Each CDR3 is given with its conserved first and last residue. The D gene is left open where the match is weak. Size is omitted from some rows. Given values are once, few, many or a class for expanded clones.

d_call	v_call	clone_size	j_call	cdr3_aa
TRBD1	TRBV2	-	TRBJ1-1	CASTVGQGFMNTEAFF
-	TRBV29-1	-	TRBJ1-1	CSAQAGNTEAFF
-	TRBV30	-	TRBJ1-3	CAWRPNLASGNTIYF
-	TRBV7-8	-	TRBJ1-6	CASTTSGSALHF
-	TRBV27	few	TRBJ1-6	CASHRGGALHF
-	TRBV10-2	-	TRBJ1-6	CAATAGNNSPLHF
-	TRBV6-5	-	TRBJ1-2	CASSYDGAMNYGYTF
TRBD2	TRBV11-3	-	TRBJ2-5	CASRRSRASGGSETQYF
-	TRBV2	-	TRBJ1-4	CASSELNSGNEKLFF
TRBD2	TRBV30	-	TRBJ2-1	CAWRSAGKDNEQFF
TRBD1	TRBV4-3	-	TRBJ1-4	CASSHGTGSTNEKLFF
TRBD1	TRBV7-9	-	TRBJ1-1	CASSSRQGDEAFF
-	TRBV6-6	-	TRBJ1-6	CASSPQGSSYNSPLHF
TRBD1	TRBV7-2	-	TRBJ2-1	CASSLAGTVLINEQFF
TRBD1	TRBV2	-	TRBJ2-7	CASGLGQGPYEQYF
TRBD1	TRBV5-4	-	TRBJ1-3	CASSPGTDNTIYF
TRBD1	TRBV24-1	-	TRBJ1-5	CATRTGGSHQPQHF
-	TRBV6-2/TRBV6-3	-	TRBJ1-6	CASSRGGPDNSPLHF
TRBD2	TRBV29-1	-	TRBJ2-7	CSVGLAGGYEQYF